Listed below are T cell receptor beta chains from one sample, sequenced in a study of shared clonotypes between healthy human individuals. Profiling relied on immunoSEQ multiplex PCR, and the TCRdb table lists in-frame clones only, not all of them. The table lists roughly 410,000 clones, 90% to 97% of them singletons. Sequences were obtained from memory CD8+ T cells sorted from blood. These receptors all stem from a man under 40 in good health. The CDR3 runs from the conserved cysteine through the conserved F or W. The order of the fields is V gene, J gene, CDR3 protein.

TRBV28	TRBJ2-5	CASSPYREGVLAGGGKTQYF
TRBV6-5	TRBJ1-5	CASTTGFNQPQHF
TRBV7-9	TRBJ2-1	CASSLERGLAAYNEQFF
TRBV4-2	TRBJ2-2	CASSHLSGKSGELFF
TRBV30	TRBJ2-2	CAWMARGDTGELFF
TRBV7-9	TRBJ2-7	CASSFTGAGGTYEQYF
TRBV2	TRBJ1-3	CATPPRTPGNTIYF
TRBV29-1	TRBJ1-5	CSAAVDSNQPQHF
TRBV4-1	TRBJ2-1	CASSSPGRKNNEQFF
TRBV6-1	TRBJ2-2	CASSAPRGSGSLSGTGELFF
TRBV7-9	TRBJ2-3	CASGVVQETDTQYF
TRBV30	TRBJ2-1	CAWSPTSDHEQFF
TRBV18	TRBJ2-3	CASSPRTRALSTDTQYF
TRBV6-1	TRBJ2-5	CASSERLAGNPYQETQYF
TRBV7-3	TRBJ2-1	CASSLSRNNEQFF
TRBV29-1	TRBJ1-1	CSVEAGGWTEAFF
TRBV5-1	TRBJ2-6	CASSLDRAGANVLTF
TRBV20-1	TRBJ1-2	CSAGGDGYTF
TRBV7-3	TRBJ2-5	CASSKGQGRETQYF
TRBV2	TRBJ2-7	CASDESSYEQYF
TRBV28	TRBJ2-5	CASRGTGRETQYF
TRBV20-1	TRBJ2-7	CSARPGPEQYF
TRBV4-2	TRBJ2-1	CASSQDPRSRVYNEQFF
TRBV7-8	TRBJ1-1	CASSSKGTVGAFF
TRBV5-4	TRBJ2-7	CASSSRGVYEQYF
TRBV19	TRBJ2-7	CASRVDSSYEQYF
TRBV6-1	TRBJ1-5	CASRGGQNSNQPQHF
TRBV29-1	TRBJ2-5	CSVDRTETQYF
TRBV5-6	TRBJ2-7	CASSLVGRIYEQYF
TRBV9	TRBJ2-2	CASSVDGSNTGELFF
TRBV4-1	TRBJ1-5	CASSQGTGRSQPQHF
TRBV7-6	TRBJ2-5	CASSHRGREATQYF
TRBV12-5	TRBJ2-1	CASGFQRESEQFF
TRBV9	TRBJ1-5	CASSSGLGQPQHF
TRBV28	TRBJ2-6	CASSQQSLTFSGANVLTF
TRBV11-3	TRBJ2-7	CASSLAHSYEQYF
TRBV28	TRBJ1-3	CASRGGGSGNTIYF
TRBV6-1	TRBJ1-5	CASNLRGGNQPQHF
TRBV9	TRBJ2-2	CASSVAGGPNTGELFF
TRBV11-1	TRBJ2-4	CASSLGGAKNIQYF
TRBV5-1	TRBJ1-2	CASSLPGLGYTF
TRBV5-5	TRBJ1-1	CASLGTRTEAFF
TRBV5-1	TRBJ1-1	CASSFGGNTEAFF
TRBV25-1	TRBJ1-4	CASRGQGEKLFF
TRBV19	TRBJ2-1	CASTLQGKHEQFF
TRBV4-1	TRBJ2-1	CASSRIGLAFYNEQFF
TRBV30	TRBJ1-2	CAWSVLLWGGNYGYTF
TRBV5-6	TRBJ2-1	CASSQVREQFF
TRBV18	TRBJ1-2	CASSITRMGPGDGYTF
TRBV30	TRBJ2-5	CAWSVGAETQYF